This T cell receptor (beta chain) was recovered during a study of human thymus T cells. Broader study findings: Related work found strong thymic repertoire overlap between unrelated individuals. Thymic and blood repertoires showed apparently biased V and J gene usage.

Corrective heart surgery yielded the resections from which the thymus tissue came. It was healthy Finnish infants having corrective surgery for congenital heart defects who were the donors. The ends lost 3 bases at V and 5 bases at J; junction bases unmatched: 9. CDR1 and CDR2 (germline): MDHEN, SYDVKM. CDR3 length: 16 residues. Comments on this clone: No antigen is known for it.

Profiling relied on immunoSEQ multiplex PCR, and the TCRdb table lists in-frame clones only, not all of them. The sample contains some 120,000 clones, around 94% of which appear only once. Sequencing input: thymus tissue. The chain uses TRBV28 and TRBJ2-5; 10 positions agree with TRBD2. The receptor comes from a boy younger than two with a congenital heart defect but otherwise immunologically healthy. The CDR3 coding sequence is TGTGCCAGCAGTTTGGGGCTAGCGGGGGCTTGGGAGACCCAGTACTTC. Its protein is CASSLGLAGAWETQYF. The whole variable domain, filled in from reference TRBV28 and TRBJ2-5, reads DVKVTQSSRYLVKRTGEKVFLECVQDMDHENMFWYRQDPGLGLRLIYFSYDVKMKEKGDIPEGYSVSREKKERFSLILESASTNQTSMYLCASSLGLAGAWETQYFGPGTRLLVL.